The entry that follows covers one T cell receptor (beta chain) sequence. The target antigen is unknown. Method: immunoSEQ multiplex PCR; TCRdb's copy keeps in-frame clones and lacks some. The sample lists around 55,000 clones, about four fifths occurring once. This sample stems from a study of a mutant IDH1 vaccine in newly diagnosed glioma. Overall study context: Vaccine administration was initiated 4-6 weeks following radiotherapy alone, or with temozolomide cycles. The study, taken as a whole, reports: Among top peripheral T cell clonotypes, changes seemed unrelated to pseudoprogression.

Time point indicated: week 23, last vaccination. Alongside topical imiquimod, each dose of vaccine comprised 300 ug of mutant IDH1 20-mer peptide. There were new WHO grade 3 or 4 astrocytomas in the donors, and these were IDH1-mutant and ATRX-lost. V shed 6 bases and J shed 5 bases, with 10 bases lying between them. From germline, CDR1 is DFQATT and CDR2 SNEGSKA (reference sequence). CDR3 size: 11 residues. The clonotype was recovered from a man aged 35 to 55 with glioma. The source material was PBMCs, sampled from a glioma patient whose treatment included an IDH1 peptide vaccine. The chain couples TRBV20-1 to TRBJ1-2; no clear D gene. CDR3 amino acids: CSAAGGYGYTF. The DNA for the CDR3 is TGCAGTGCCGCTGGTGGGTATGGCTACACCTTC.